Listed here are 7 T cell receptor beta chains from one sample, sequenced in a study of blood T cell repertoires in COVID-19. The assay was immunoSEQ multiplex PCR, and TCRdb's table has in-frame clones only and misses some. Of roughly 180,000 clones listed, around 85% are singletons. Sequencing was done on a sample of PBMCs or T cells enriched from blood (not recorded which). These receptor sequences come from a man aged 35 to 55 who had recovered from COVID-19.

CDR3 sequence (DNA): TGCAGTGCTAGATTTATGGAAAAACTGTTTTTT. Amino acids: CSARFMEKLFF. This rearrangement joins TRBV20-1 to TRBJ1-4, with D hard to call. Germline V gives CDR1 DFQATT, CDR2 SNEGSKA (reference sequence). The V end was cut by 2 bases, the J end by 8 bases, with 6 bases between. The CDR3 totals 11 residues.

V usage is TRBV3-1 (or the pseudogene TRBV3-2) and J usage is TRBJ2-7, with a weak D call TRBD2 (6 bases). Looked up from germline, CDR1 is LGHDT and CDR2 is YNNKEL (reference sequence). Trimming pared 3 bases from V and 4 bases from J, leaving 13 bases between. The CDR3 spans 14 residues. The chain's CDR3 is CASSHYGLPYEQYF. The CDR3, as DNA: TGTGCCAGCAGCCATTACGGACTACCTTACGAGCAGTACTTC.

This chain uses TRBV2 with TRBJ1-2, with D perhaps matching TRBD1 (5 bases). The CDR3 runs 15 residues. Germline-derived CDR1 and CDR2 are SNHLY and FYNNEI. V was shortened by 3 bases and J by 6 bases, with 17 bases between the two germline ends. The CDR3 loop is CASSENRWGSDGYTF. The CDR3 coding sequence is TGTGCCAGCAGTGAGAACAGGTGGGGCAGCGATGGCTACACCTTC.

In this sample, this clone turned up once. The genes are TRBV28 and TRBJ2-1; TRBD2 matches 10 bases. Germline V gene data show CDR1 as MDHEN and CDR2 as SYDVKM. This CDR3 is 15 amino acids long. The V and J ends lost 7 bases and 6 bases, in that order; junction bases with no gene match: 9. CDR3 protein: CASTPLAGALNEQFF. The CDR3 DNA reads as TGTGCCAGCACCCCTCTAGCGGGAGCTCTCAATGAGCAGTTCTTC.

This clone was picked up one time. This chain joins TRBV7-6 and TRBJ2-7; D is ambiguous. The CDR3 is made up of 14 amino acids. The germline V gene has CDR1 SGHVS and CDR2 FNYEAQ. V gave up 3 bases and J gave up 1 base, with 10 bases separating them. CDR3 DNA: TGTGCCAGCAGCTTTATGGCACAGTCCTACGAGCAGTACTTC. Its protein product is CASSFMAQSYEQYF.

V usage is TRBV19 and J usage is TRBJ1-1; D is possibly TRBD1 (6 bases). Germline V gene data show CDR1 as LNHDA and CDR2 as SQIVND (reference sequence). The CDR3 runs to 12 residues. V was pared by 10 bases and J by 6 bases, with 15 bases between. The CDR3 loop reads CATSRGGPEAFF. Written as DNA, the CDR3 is TGTGCCACCTCAAGGGGGGGGCCTGAAGCTTTCTTT.

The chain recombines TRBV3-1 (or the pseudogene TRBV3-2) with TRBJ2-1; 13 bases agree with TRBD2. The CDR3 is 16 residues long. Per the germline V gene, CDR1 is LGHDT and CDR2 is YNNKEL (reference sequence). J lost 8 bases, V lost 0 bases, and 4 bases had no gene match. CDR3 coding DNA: TGTGCCAGCAGCCAAGAAGGACTAGCGGGGGACGATGAGCAGTTCTTC. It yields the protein CASSQEGLAGDDEQFF.